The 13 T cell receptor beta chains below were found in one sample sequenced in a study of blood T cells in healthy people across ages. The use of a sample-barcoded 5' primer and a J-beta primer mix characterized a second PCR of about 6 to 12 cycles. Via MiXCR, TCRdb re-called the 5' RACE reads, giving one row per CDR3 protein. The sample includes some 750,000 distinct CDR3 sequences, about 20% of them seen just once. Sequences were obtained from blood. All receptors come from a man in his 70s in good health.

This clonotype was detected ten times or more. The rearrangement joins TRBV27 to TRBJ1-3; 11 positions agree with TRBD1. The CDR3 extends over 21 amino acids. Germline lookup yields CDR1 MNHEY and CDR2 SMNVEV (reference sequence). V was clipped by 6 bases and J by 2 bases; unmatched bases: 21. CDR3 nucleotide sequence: TGTGCCAGCAGCCTCTCCAAGGGGGACAGGGGGATTTTATTTACTGGAAACACCATATATTTT. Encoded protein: CASSLSKGDRGILFTGNTIYF.

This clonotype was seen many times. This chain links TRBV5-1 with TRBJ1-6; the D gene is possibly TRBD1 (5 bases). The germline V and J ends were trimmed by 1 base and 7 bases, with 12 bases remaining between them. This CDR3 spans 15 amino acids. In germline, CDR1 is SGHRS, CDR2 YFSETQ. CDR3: CASSLTGDVNSPLHF. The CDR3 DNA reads TGCGCCAGCAGCTTGACAGGCGACGTGAATTCACCCCTCCACTTT.

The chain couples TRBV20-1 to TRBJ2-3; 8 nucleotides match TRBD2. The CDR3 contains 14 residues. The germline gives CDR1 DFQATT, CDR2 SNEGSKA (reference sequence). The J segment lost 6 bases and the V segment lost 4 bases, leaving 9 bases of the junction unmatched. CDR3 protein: CSAKPSGSLDTQYF. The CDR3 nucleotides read TGCAGTGCTAAGCCCAGCGGGAGCCTCGATACGCAGTATTTT.

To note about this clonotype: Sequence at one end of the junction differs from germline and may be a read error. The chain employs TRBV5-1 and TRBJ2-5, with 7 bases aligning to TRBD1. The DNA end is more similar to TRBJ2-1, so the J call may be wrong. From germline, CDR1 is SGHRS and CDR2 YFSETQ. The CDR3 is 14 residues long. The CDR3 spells CASSSGTVTNGQFF. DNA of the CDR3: TGCGCCAGCAGCTCCGGGACAGTAACGAATGGGCAGTTCTTC.

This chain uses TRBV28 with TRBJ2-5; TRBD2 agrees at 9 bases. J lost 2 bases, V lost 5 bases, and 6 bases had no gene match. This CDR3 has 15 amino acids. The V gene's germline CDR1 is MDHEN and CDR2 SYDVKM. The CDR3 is CASSGLARIQETQYF. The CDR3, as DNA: TGTGCCAGCAGTGGACTAGCGAGAATTCAAGAGACCCAGTACTTC.

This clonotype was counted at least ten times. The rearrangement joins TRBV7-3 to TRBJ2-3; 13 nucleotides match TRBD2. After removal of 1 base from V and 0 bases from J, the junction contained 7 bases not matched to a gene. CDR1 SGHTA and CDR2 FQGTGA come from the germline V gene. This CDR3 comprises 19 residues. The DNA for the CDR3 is TGTGCCAGCAGCTTAAGGGCTACGGGACTAGCGGGAAGCACAGATACGCAGTATTTT. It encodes CASSLRATGLAGSTDTQYF.

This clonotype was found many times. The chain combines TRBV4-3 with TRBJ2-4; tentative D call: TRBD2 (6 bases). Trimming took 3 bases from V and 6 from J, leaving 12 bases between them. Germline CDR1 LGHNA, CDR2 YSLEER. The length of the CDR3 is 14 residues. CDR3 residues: CASSQGNSGNIQYF. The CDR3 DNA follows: TGCGCCAGCAGCCAGGGTAATAGCGGAAACATTCAGTACTTC.

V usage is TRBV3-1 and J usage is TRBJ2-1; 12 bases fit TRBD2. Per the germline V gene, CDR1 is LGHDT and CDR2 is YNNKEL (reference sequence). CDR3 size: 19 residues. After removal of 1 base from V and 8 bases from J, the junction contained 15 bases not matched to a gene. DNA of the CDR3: TGTGCCAGCAGCCAAGGATTTGCTAGCGGGGGGGCATTTAGGGATGAGCAGTTCTTC. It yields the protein CASSQGFASGGAFRDEQFF.

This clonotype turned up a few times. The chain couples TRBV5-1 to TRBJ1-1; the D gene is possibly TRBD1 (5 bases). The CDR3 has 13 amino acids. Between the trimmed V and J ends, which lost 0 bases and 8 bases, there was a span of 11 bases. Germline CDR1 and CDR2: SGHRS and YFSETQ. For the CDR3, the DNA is TGCGCCAGCAGCTTGGCCGAGGGGAGGGAAGCTTTCTTT. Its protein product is CASSLAEGREAFF.

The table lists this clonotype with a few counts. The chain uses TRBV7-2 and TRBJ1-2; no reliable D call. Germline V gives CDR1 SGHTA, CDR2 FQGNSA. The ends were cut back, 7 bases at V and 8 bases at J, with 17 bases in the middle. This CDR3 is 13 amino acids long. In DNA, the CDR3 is TGTGCCAGCACCATATCGGAGGGAGCGGGCTACACCTTC. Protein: CASTISEGAGYTF.

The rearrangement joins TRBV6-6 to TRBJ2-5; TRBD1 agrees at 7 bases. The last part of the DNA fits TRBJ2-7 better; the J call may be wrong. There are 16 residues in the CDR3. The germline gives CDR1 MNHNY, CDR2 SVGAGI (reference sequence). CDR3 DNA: TGTGCCAGCAGTTACACGATCCGGGACAGTCGCCACGAGCAGTACGTC. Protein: CASSYTIRDSRHEQYV.

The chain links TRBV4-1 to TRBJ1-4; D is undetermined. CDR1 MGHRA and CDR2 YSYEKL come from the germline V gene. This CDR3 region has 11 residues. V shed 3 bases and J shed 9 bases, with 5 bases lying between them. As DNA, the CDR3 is TGCGCCAGCAGCCACCGCCAAAAACTGTTTTTT. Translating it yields CASSHRQKLFF.

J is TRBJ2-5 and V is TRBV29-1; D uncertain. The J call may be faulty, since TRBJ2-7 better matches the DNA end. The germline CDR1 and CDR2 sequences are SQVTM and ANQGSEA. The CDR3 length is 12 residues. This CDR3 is CSVEGVTGEQYV. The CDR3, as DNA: TGCAGCGTTGAAGGGGTTACCGGCGAGCAGTACGTC.